Listed below are T cell receptor beta chains from one sample, sequenced in a study of a mutant IDH1 vaccine in newly diagnosed glioma. Antigens for these TCRs are unknown. Assay: immunoSEQ multiplex PCR; the TCRdb copy retains only in-frame clones and omits some. The sample includes approximately 60,000 clones, about 87% seen only once; the top ten take about 1.3%. The sample in question was PBMCs, obtained from a glioma patient whose treatment included an IDH1 peptide vaccine. The receptors here all came from a man aged 40-50 years with glioma. Both conserved end residues are part of each CDR3. D genes are given only for firm matches. For some rows the clone size is stated as once, few or many, or as a class when expanded; others skip it.

v_call: TRBV6-5; clone_size: -; d_call: TRBD1; j_call: TRBJ2-7; cdr3_nt: TGTGCCAGCAAGGCTGGGACAGGGGAAACCTACGAGCAGTACTTC; cdr3_aa: CASKAGTGETYEQYF
v_call: TRBV6-5; clone_size: -; d_call: -; j_call: TRBJ1-3; cdr3_nt: TGTGCCAGCATCGATAGGGGGAACACCATATATTTT; cdr3_aa: CASIDRGNTIYF
v_call: TRBV27; clone_size: -; d_call: -; j_call: TRBJ2-6; cdr3_nt: TGTGCCAGCAGGGGACACCAGGGTGTCTCTGGGGCCAACGTCCTGACTTTC; cdr3_aa: CASRGHQGVSGANVLTF
v_call: TRBV6-1; clone_size: -; d_call: -; j_call: TRBJ1-3; cdr3_nt: TGTGCCAGCAGTCTGCCAGGCTCTGGAAACACCATATATTTT; cdr3_aa: CASSLPGSGNTIYF
v_call: TRBV28; clone_size: -; d_call: -; j_call: TRBJ1-1; cdr3_nt: TGTGCCAGCGGGGCGAGGGGGGCGGTCACTGAAGCTTTCTTT; cdr3_aa: CASGARGAVTEAFF
v_call: TRBV10-3; clone_size: once; d_call: TRBD2; j_call: TRBJ2-7; cdr3_nt: TGTGCCATCAGTGATGAGGGGCGGGAGATCAACGAGCAGTACTTC; cdr3_aa: CAISDEGREINEQYF
v_call: TRBV9; clone_size: -; d_call: -; j_call: TRBJ2-7; cdr3_nt: TGTGCCAGCAGCGTAGCCCCGGGGAGAACCTACGAGCAGTACTTC; cdr3_aa: CASSVAPGRTYEQYF
v_call: TRBV11-1; clone_size: -; d_call: -; j_call: TRBJ2-3; cdr3_nt: TGTGCCAGCACCTCCCTCCGGCAGGAAAATACGCAGTATTTT; cdr3_aa: CASTSLRQENTQYF
v_call: TRBV7-9; clone_size: -; d_call: -; j_call: TRBJ2-5; cdr3_nt: TGTGCCAGCAGTCCCTCCCGTGGGGGCACTGTACAGGAGACCCAGTACTTC; cdr3_aa: CASSPSRGGTVQETQYF
v_call: TRBV25-1; clone_size: -; d_call: TRBD1; j_call: TRBJ2-4; cdr3_nt: TGTGCCAGCAGTCGACAGGGGGCCAGAAACATTCAGTACTTC; cdr3_aa: CASSRQGARNIQYF
v_call: TRBV5-1; clone_size: few; d_call: -; j_call: TRBJ2-2; cdr3_nt: TGCGCCAGCAGCTTGGTACCAAGGAACACCGGGGAGCTGTTTTTT; cdr3_aa: CASSLVPRNTGELFF
v_call: TRBV13; clone_size: -; d_call: -; j_call: TRBJ1-1; cdr3_nt: TGTGCCAGCAGGCAGCGCAGGGGTACCACTGAAGCTTTCTTT; cdr3_aa: CASRQRRGTTEAFF
v_call: TRBV14; clone_size: medium-sized; d_call: -; j_call: TRBJ2-7; cdr3_nt: TGTGCCAGCAGCCAACAGGGGATTGGGTCCTACGAGCAGTACTTC; cdr3_aa: CASSQQGIGSYEQYF
v_call: TRBV7-3; clone_size: -; d_call: TRBD1; j_call: TRBJ1-1; cdr3_nt: TGTGCCAGCAGAAAACAGCCGGGACAGGGAGAAGCTTTCTTT; cdr3_aa: CASRKQPGQGEAFF
v_call: TRBV19; clone_size: -; d_call: -; j_call: TRBJ1-2; cdr3_nt: TGTGCCAGTAGACCAGGCCTCTATGGCTACACCTTC; cdr3_aa: CASRPGLYGYTF
v_call: TRBV14; clone_size: -; d_call: TRBD2; j_call: TRBJ2-5; cdr3_nt: TGTGCCAGCAGCTGGACTAGCGGGAGCGTAAAAGAGACCCAGTACTTC; cdr3_aa: CASSWTSGSVKETQYF
v_call: TRBV15; clone_size: -; d_call: -; j_call: TRBJ2-5; cdr3_nt: TGTGCCACCAGCAGAGGCTCGGTCGGCCTCGGGGAGACCCAGTACTTC; cdr3_aa: CATSRGSVGLGETQYF
v_call: TRBV9; clone_size: -; d_call: TRBD2; j_call: TRBJ2-1; cdr3_nt: TGTGCCAGCAGCGTAGCGTTGGGAGGGGTATACAATGAGCAGTTCTTC; cdr3_aa: CASSVALGGVYNEQFF
v_call: TRBV6-5; clone_size: -; d_call: -; j_call: TRBJ2-6; cdr3_nt: TGTGCCAGCAGTTACTTGGGGGCTACTGGGGCCAACGTCCTGACTTTC; cdr3_aa: CASSYLGATGANVLTF
v_call: TRBV10-1; clone_size: -; d_call: TRBD1; j_call: TRBJ2-7; cdr3_nt: TGCGCCAGCAGTGACGCTGGGACAGGCTACGAGCAGTACTTC; cdr3_aa: CASSDAGTGYEQYF
v_call: TRBV5-4; clone_size: -; d_call: -; j_call: TRBJ1-4; cdr3_nt: TGTGCCAGCAGCAAGTCATCAGGGGACCATGAAAAACTGTTTTTT; cdr3_aa: CASSKSSGDHEKLFF
v_call: TRBV7-9; clone_size: once; d_call: TRBD1; j_call: TRBJ1-5; cdr3_nt: TGTGCCAGCAGCTGGGGACAGGGGTCGGGCAATCAGCCCCAGCATTTT; cdr3_aa: CASSWGQGSGNQPQHF
v_call: TRBV5-8; clone_size: -; d_call: TRBD2; j_call: TRBJ2-1; cdr3_nt: TGTGCCAGCAGCTTGTTGGGGGGGGAAGTGATCGGGAAGGAGCAGTTCTTC; cdr3_aa: CASSLLGGEVIGKEQFF
v_call: TRBV4-2; clone_size: -; d_call: TRBD2; j_call: TRBJ2-7; cdr3_nt: TGTGCCAGCAGCCAACCCGGGACTAGTTCCCCCGAGCAGTACTTC; cdr3_aa: CASSQPGTSSPEQYF
v_call: TRBV5-1; clone_size: -; d_call: -; j_call: TRBJ1-1; cdr3_nt: TGCGCCAGCAGCTTCCAGTCCGGGACGAGGAGTACTGAAGCTTTCTTT; cdr3_aa: CASSFQSGTRSTEAFF
v_call: TRBV5-8; clone_size: -; d_call: -; j_call: TRBJ1-5; cdr3_nt: TGTGCCAGCAGCTTTGGCAATCAGCCCCAGCATTTT; cdr3_aa: CASSFGNQPQHF
v_call: TRBV18; clone_size: -; d_call: -; j_call: TRBJ2-6; cdr3_nt: TGTGCCAGCTCACCCACTGGGGCCAACGTCCTGACTTTC; cdr3_aa: CASSPTGANVLTF
v_call: TRBV6-5; clone_size: -; d_call: -; j_call: TRBJ1-5; cdr3_nt: TGTGCCAGCAACGGTAGCAATCAGCCCCAGCATTTT; cdr3_aa: CASNGSNQPQHF
v_call: TRBV27; clone_size: -; d_call: -; j_call: TRBJ1-4; cdr3_nt: TGTGCCAGCAGTGCCAGAAGTGAAAAACTGTTTTTT; cdr3_aa: CASSARSEKLFF
v_call: TRBV5-1; clone_size: -; d_call: TRBD2; j_call: TRBJ2-7; cdr3_nt: TGCGCCAGCAGCTTGGGACAGGGGAGGACTAGCGGTTACGAGCAGTACTTC; cdr3_aa: CASSLGQGRTSGYEQYF
v_call: TRBV5-1; clone_size: once; d_call: TRBD1; j_call: TRBJ2-3; cdr3_nt: TGCGCCAGCAGCCCTTGGACAGGGGAGGGGGATACGCAGTATTTT; cdr3_aa: CASSPWTGEGDTQYF
v_call: TRBV7-3; clone_size: -; d_call: -; j_call: TRBJ1-1; cdr3_nt: TGTGCCAGCAGCATCTTGGGGGGCGATGAAGCTTTCTTT; cdr3_aa: CASSILGGDEAFF